These T cell receptor beta chains were read from a single sample in a study of blood T cell repertoires in COVID-19. This table comes from immunoSEQ multiplex PCR, and its TCRdb copy is limited to in-frame clones, with some not included. The table lists around 260,000 clones, under 90% of them singletons. Sequencing was performed on peripheral blood. These receptors all come from a woman in her 50s who had recovered from COVID-19. The CDR3 runs from the conserved cysteine through the conserved F or W. The D gene is left open where the match is weak. Not every row has a clone size; where given, it reads once, few, many or a size class.

v_call: TRBV5-1
j_call: TRBJ2-2
d_call: NA
clone_size: NA
cdr3_aa: CASSRPGGASGELFF
cdr3_nt: TGCGCCAGCAGCAGGCCGGGGGGCGCATCCGGGGAGCTGTTTTTT

v_call: TRBV27
j_call: TRBJ1-5
d_call: NA
clone_size: few
cdr3_aa: CASSHNEEGYSNQPQHF
cdr3_nt: TGTGCCAGCAGCCACAACGAGGAGGGCTATAGCAATCAGCCCCAGCATTTT

v_call: TRBV28
j_call: TRBJ1-2
d_call: TRBD1
clone_size: NA
cdr3_aa: CASTIPLDRGIRNNYGYTF
cdr3_nt: TGTGCCAGCACCATCCCTTTGGACAGGGGAATACGGAACAACTATGGCTACACCTTC

v_call: TRBV5-1
j_call: TRBJ2-7
d_call: TRBD1
clone_size: NA
cdr3_aa: CASSSTGLEQYF
cdr3_nt: TGCGCCAGCAGCTCGACAGGGCTCGAGCAGTACTTC

v_call: TRBV21-1
j_call: TRBJ1-5
d_call: NA
clone_size: NA
cdr3_aa: CASSKVSQGYGNQPQHF
cdr3_nt: TGTGCCAGCAGCAAAGTGTCGCAGGGGTACGGCAATCAGCCCCAGCATTTT

v_call: TRBV30
j_call: TRBJ1-5
d_call: TRBD1
clone_size: NA
cdr3_aa: CAWGTGGKYGNQPQHF
cdr3_nt: TGTGCCTGGGGGACAGGGGGAAAGTATGGCAATCAGCCCCAGCATTTT

v_call: TRBV10-3
j_call: TRBJ2-3
d_call: NA
clone_size: NA
cdr3_aa: CAISESSFGGHGNTQYF
cdr3_nt: TGTGCCATCAGTGAGTCATCTTTCGGCGGGCACGGCAATACGCAGTATTTT

v_call: TRBV24-1
j_call: TRBJ2-3
d_call: NA
clone_size: once
cdr3_aa: CATSDNGDLLDTQYF
cdr3_nt: TGTGCCACCAGTGATAACGGGGACTTACTAGATACGCAGTATTTT

v_call: TRBV5-1
j_call: TRBJ1-3
d_call: NA
clone_size: NA
cdr3_aa: CASSLVGAGFGNTIYF
cdr3_nt: TGCGCCAGCAGCTTGGTAGGGGCAGGGTTCGGAAACACCATATATTTT

v_call: TRBV7-2
j_call: TRBJ2-5
d_call: TRBD2
clone_size: NA
cdr3_aa: CASSLGGLVKETQYF
cdr3_nt: TGTGCCAGCAGCTTAGGGGGACTAGTGAAGGAGACCCAGTACTTC

v_call: TRBV9
j_call: TRBJ2-6
d_call: TRBD1
clone_size: NA
cdr3_aa: CASSVSSILGQGISGANVLTF
cdr3_nt: TGTGCCAGCAGCGTATCCTCCATACTGGGACAGGGGATCTCTGGGGCCAACGTCCTGACTTTC

v_call: TRBV7-2
j_call: TRBJ1-4
d_call: NA
clone_size: NA
cdr3_aa: CASSLGGGRPGKLFF
cdr3_nt: TGTGCCAGCAGCTTAGGCGGGGGAAGACCAGGAAAACTGTTTTTT

v_call: TRBV2
j_call: TRBJ1-4
d_call: TRBD1
clone_size: NA
cdr3_aa: CASSGNRGYGEKLFF
cdr3_nt: TGTGCCAGCAGTGGAAACAGGGGGTACGGAGAAAAACTGTTTTTT

v_call: TRBV27
j_call: TRBJ2-7
d_call: NA
clone_size: NA
cdr3_aa: CASRLQGNSYEQYF
cdr3_nt: TGTGCCAGTCGGCTCCAGGGCAACTCCTACGAGCAGTACTTC

v_call: TRBV11-2
j_call: TRBJ2-3
d_call: TRBD2
clone_size: few
cdr3_aa: CASSPLAGGPGDTQYF
cdr3_nt: TGTGCCAGCAGCCCTCTAGCGGGGGGGCCCGGGGATACGCAGTATTTT

v_call: TRBV7-2
j_call: TRBJ2-5
d_call: TRBD2
clone_size: NA
cdr3_aa: CASSLYPSGGTMETQYF
cdr3_nt: TGTGCCAGCAGCTTATATCCTAGCGGGGGGACAATGGAGACCCAGTACTTC

v_call: TRBV4-3
j_call: TRBJ2-2
d_call: NA
clone_size: NA
cdr3_aa: CASSQGLGGELFF
cdr3_nt: TGCGCCAGCAGCCAAGGTCTCGGGGGGGAGCTGTTTTTT

v_call: TRBV12-2
j_call: TRBJ2-4
d_call: NA
clone_size: few
cdr3_aa: CASRLQGNIQYF
cdr3_nt: TGTGCAAGTCGCTTACAGGGAAACATTCAGTACTTC

v_call: TRBV7-2
j_call: TRBJ2-1
d_call: TRBD2
clone_size: NA
cdr3_aa: CASSSRGAGGHSSYNEQFF
cdr3_nt: TGTGCCAGCAGTTCCCGGGGAGCGGGGGGCCATAGCTCCTACAATGAGCAGTTCTTC

v_call: TRBV27
j_call: TRBJ2-5
d_call: TRBD1
clone_size: once
cdr3_aa: CASSPRTGGRETQYF
cdr3_nt: TGTGCCAGCAGCCCTCGGACAGGGGGCCGGGAGACCCAGTACTTC

v_call: TRBV3-1/TRBV3-2
j_call: TRBJ2-7
d_call: NA
clone_size: NA
cdr3_aa: CASSQRALQGREQYF
cdr3_nt: TGTGCCAGCAGCCAACGGGCCCTACAGGGTCGCGAGCAGTACTTC

v_call: TRBV9
j_call: TRBJ2-4
d_call: TRBD1
clone_size: NA
cdr3_aa: CASSDGTGGKNIQYF
cdr3_nt: TGTGCCAGCAGCGATGGGACAGGGGGTAAAAACATTCAGTACTTC

v_call: TRBV7-2
j_call: TRBJ2-1
d_call: NA
clone_size: NA
cdr3_aa: CASSSGLSGSNEQFF
cdr3_nt: TGTGCCAGCAGCTCAGGACTCTCGGGGAGCAATGAGCAGTTCTTC

v_call: TRBV28
j_call: TRBJ1-2
d_call: TRBD1
clone_size: NA
cdr3_aa: CASGQTGLDYGYTF
cdr3_nt: TGTGCCAGCGGACAGACAGGGCTCGACTATGGCTACACCTTC

v_call: TRBV5-4
j_call: TRBJ1-4
d_call: TRBD1
clone_size: NA
cdr3_aa: CASSSGQNEKLFF
cdr3_nt: TGTGCCAGCAGCTCGGGACAGAATGAAAAACTGTTTTTT

v_call: TRBV5-6
j_call: TRBJ1-5
d_call: NA
clone_size: few
cdr3_aa: CASSPGHSGGGQPQHF
cdr3_nt: TGTGCCAGCAGCCCGGGACATTCGGGGGGAGGGCAGCCCCAGCATTTT

v_call: TRBV5-1
j_call: TRBJ2-2
d_call: NA
clone_size: NA
cdr3_aa: CASSGGLTNTGELFF
cdr3_nt: TGCGCCAGCAGCGGGGGACTGACGAACACCGGGGAGCTGTTTTTT

v_call: TRBV11-2
j_call: TRBJ1-1
d_call: NA
clone_size: NA
cdr3_aa: CASSLEGGGTEAFF
cdr3_nt: TGTGCCAGCAGCTTAGAGGGCGGAGGGACTGAAGCTTTCTTT

v_call: TRBV19
j_call: TRBJ2-2
d_call: NA
clone_size: NA
cdr3_aa: CASSIDLVVYTGELFF
cdr3_nt: TGTGCCAGTAGTATAGATCTGGTAGTTTACACCGGGGAGCTGTTTTTT

v_call: TRBV7-2
j_call: TRBJ2-1
d_call: TRBD2
clone_size: NA
cdr3_aa: CASSVTSGRNNEQFF
cdr3_nt: TGTGCCAGCAGCGTCACTAGCGGGAGAAACAATGAGCAGTTCTTC

v_call: TRBV4-2
j_call: TRBJ2-2
d_call: NA
clone_size: NA
cdr3_aa: CASSQNAGVTGELFF
cdr3_nt: TGTGCCAGCAGCCAGAACGCAGGGGTCACCGGGGAGCTGTTTTTT

v_call: TRBV28
j_call: TRBJ2-2
d_call: TRBD2
clone_size: NA
cdr3_aa: CASRGRVGTSGTIELFF
cdr3_nt: TGTGCCAGCAGGGGGCGCGTGGGGACTAGCGGAACTATAGAGCTGTTTTTT

v_call: TRBV19
j_call: TRBJ1-1
d_call: NA
clone_size: NA
cdr3_aa: CASSSYNWGGNTEAFF
cdr3_nt: TGTGCCAGTAGTAGTTATAATTGGGGGGGGAACACTGAAGCTTTCTTT

v_call: TRBV7-2
j_call: TRBJ1-2
d_call: NA
clone_size: NA
cdr3_aa: CASSPGQRATRRIYGYTF
cdr3_nt: TGTGCCAGCAGCCCTGGACAGCGCGCTACTCGGCGAATCTATGGCTACACCTTC

v_call: TRBV19
j_call: TRBJ2-3
d_call: NA
clone_size: NA
cdr3_aa: CAAGRAGSDTQYF
cdr3_nt: TGTGCCGCAGGCAGGGCCGGGTCAGATACGCAGTATTTT

v_call: TRBV11-3
j_call: TRBJ2-2
d_call: TRBD2
clone_size: NA
cdr3_aa: CASSYSGLNTGELFF
cdr3_nt: TGTGCCAGCAGCTATAGCGGGTTGAACACCGGGGAGCTGTTTTTT

v_call: TRBV19
j_call: TRBJ1-5
d_call: NA
clone_size: NA
cdr3_aa: CASIPGGTTNQPQHF
cdr3_nt: TGTGCCAGTATCCCGGGGGGCACGACCAATCAGCCCCAGCATTTT

v_call: TRBV5-4
j_call: TRBJ2-6
d_call: NA
clone_size: NA
cdr3_aa: CASSSVGSGANVLTF
cdr3_nt: TGTGCCAGCAGCTCCGTGGGGAGTGGGGCCAACGTCCTGACTTTC

v_call: TRBV7-2
j_call: TRBJ1-6
d_call: TRBD1
clone_size: few
cdr3_aa: CASSLVAGGGSPLHF
cdr3_nt: TGTGCCAGCAGCTTAGTGGCAGGGGGCGGTTCACCCCTCCACTTT

v_call: TRBV27
j_call: TRBJ1-6
d_call: NA
clone_size: few
cdr3_aa: CASSPINSPLHF
cdr3_nt: TGTGCCAGCAGCCCTATTAATTCACCCCTCCACTTT

v_call: TRBV20-1
j_call: TRBJ2-3
d_call: TRBD2
clone_size: NA
cdr3_aa: CSASIGLAVDTQYF
cdr3_nt: TGCAGTGCTAGTATCGGACTAGCGGTAGATACGCAGTATTTT

v_call: TRBV4-3
j_call: TRBJ1-1
d_call: NA
clone_size: few
cdr3_aa: CASSQERLQNTEAFF
cdr3_nt: TGCGCCAGCAGCCAAGAACGACTCCAGAACACTGAAGCTTTCTTT

v_call: TRBV21-1
j_call: TRBJ2-2
d_call: NA
clone_size: NA
cdr3_aa: CASSIAGELFF
cdr3_nt: TGTGCCAGCAGCATAGCCGGGGAGCTGTTTTTT

v_call: TRBV6-5
j_call: TRBJ2-7
d_call: TRBD1
clone_size: NA
cdr3_aa: CASGQTGVYEQYF
cdr3_nt: TGTGCCAGCGGACAGACAGGGGTATACGAGCAGTACTTC

v_call: TRBV5-1
j_call: TRBJ2-1
d_call: TRBD2
clone_size: few
cdr3_aa: CASRTGTSDYNEQFF
cdr3_nt: TGCGCCAGCAGAACTGGAACTAGCGATTACAATGAGCAGTTCTTC

v_call: TRBV27
j_call: TRBJ2-7
d_call: NA
clone_size: NA
cdr3_aa: CASRPTTRRPYEQYF
cdr3_nt: TGTGCCAGCAGACCCACAACGCGGAGGCCCTACGAGCAGTACTTC

v_call: TRBV6-2/TRBV6-3
j_call: TRBJ1-5
d_call: TRBD1
clone_size: few
cdr3_aa: CASSYRDRVGRNQPQHF
cdr3_nt: TGTGCCAGCAGTTACCGGGACAGGGTTGGACGTAATCAGCCCCAGCATTTT

v_call: TRBV10-3
j_call: TRBJ2-5
d_call: NA
clone_size: NA
cdr3_aa: CAISDGRAREETQYF
cdr3_nt: TGTGCCATCAGTGATGGGCGGGCCCGGGAAGAGACCCAGTACTTC

v_call: TRBV28
j_call: TRBJ2-3
d_call: TRBD2
clone_size: NA
cdr3_aa: CASRAGGTDTQYF
cdr3_nt: TGTGCCAGCAGGGCGGGGGGCACAGATACGCAGTATTTT

v_call: TRBV12-3/TRBV12-4
j_call: TRBJ2-2
d_call: NA
clone_size: once
cdr3_aa: CASSSRHGELFF
cdr3_nt: TGTGCCAGCAGTTCTCGACACGGGGAGCTGTTTTTT

v_call: TRBV7-6
j_call: TRBJ1-1
d_call: TRBD1
clone_size: NA
cdr3_aa: CASSSQGSSNTEAFF
cdr3_nt: TGTGCCAGCAGTTCACAGGGGTCCTCGAACACTGAAGCTTTCTTT